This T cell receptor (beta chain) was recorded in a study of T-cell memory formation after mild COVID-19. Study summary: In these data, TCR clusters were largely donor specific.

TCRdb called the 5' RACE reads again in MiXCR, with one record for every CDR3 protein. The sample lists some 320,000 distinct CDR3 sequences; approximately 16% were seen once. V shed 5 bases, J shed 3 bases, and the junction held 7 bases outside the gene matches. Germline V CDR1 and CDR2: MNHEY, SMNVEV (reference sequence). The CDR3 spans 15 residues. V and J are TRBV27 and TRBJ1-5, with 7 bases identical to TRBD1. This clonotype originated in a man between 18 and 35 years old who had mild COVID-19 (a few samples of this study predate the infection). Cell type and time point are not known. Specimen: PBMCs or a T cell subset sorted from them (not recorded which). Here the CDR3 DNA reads TGTGCCAGCAGTGGGGACAGTAGACCCAATCAGCCCCAGCATTTT. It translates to CASSGDSRPNQPQHF.